The entry that follows covers one T cell receptor beta chain sequence. Its antigen is still unknown. RNA transcripts provided the source from which TCR beta CDR3 regions were amplified. HTBI primers drove first-round RT-PCR of the TCR CDR3. TCRdb re-derived calls from the multiplex PCR reads in MiXCR, one entry per CDR3 protein. This table has 300,000 to 450,000 distinct CDR3 sequences, 15% to 20% appearing once. Patients with ophthalmopathy all had a Clinical Activity Score of at least 3, a NOSPECS grade of at least 4 and duration under 3 months. This entry is derived from a study of T cells in Graves' hyperthyroidism and ophthalmopathy. Whole-study results and caveats: Also found in blood were most expanded thyroid clonotypes above 0.001.

Trimming took off 2 bases at V and 4 bases at J, with 17 bases between the two ends. Germline V gene lookup returns CDR1 KGHDR and CDR2 SFDVKD. This CDR3 region has 16 residues. The sequence was collected from a woman aged 40 to 55 with Graves' ophthalmopathy. Sequences were obtained from blood. This chain connects TRBV24-1 to TRBJ2-7; D may be TRBD1 (5 bases). Here the CDR3 DNA reads TGTGCCACCAGTGATTCCCGACAGCCGCCGGGTTACGAGCAGTACTTC. Protein: CATSDSRQPPGYEQYF.